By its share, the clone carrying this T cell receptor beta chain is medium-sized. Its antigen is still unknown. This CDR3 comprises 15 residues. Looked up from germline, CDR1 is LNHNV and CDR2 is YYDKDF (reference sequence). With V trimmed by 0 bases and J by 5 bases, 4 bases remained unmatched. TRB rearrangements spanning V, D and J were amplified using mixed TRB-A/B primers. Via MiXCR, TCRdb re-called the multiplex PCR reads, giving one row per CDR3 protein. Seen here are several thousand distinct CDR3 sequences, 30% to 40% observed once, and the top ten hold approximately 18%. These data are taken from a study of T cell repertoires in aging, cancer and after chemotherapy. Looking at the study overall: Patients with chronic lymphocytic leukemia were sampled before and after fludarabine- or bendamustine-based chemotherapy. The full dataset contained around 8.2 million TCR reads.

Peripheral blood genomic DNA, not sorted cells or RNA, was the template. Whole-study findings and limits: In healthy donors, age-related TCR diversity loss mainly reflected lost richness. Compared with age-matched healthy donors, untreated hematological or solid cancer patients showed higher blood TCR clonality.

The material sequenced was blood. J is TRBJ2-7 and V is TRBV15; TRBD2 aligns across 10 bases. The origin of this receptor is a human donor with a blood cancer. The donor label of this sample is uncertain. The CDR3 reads CATSREGAGGNEQYF. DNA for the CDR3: TGTGCCACCAGCAGAGAAGGAGCGGGAGGGAACGAGCAGTACTTC. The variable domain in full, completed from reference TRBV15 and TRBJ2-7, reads DAMVIQNPRYQVTQFGKPVTLSCSQTLNHNVMYWYQQKSSQAPKLLFHYYDKDFNNEADTPDNFQSRRPNTSFCFLDIRSPGLGDTAMYLCATSREGAGGNEQYFGPGTRLTVT.